The clone carrying this TCR beta chain showed up many times. Its antigen is undetermined. Amplification of the TCR beta CDR3 regions used RNA transcripts (as template). First-round RT-PCR with HTBI primers preceded a second-round multiplex PCR. TCRdb reanalysed the multiplex PCR reads using MiXCR and keeps one entry per CDR3 protein. The sample includes 300,000 to 350,000 distinct CDR3 sequences, roughly a sixth seen only once; the top ten take roughly an eighth. This record comes from a study of Graves' ophthalmopathy and Graves' hyperthyroidism. General study results and limits: In separating ophthalmopathy from stable hyperthyroidism, a 13-signature model achieved about 90% sensitivity and about 80% specificity.

Sequencing was performed on peripheral blood. The clonotype was recovered from an adult man with Graves' ophthalmopathy.

As DNA, the CDR3 is TGTGCCAGCAGCTTAGTTCAGGCTGGGGCCAACGTCCTGACTTTC. Protein: CASSLVQAGANVLTF. The rearrangement uses TRBV7-9 and TRBJ2-6; no clear D gene. CDR3 length equals 15 residues. V dropped 1 base and J dropped 2 bases, with 6 bases sitting between them. Germline CDR1 SEHNR, CDR2 FQNEAQ (reference sequence). Supplemented by reference TRBV7-9 and TRBJ2-6, the full variable domain reads DTGVSQNPRHKITKRGQNVTFRCDPISEHNRLYWYRQTLGQGPEFLTYFQNEAQLEKSRLLSDRFSAERPKGSFSTLEIQRTEQGDSAMYLCASSLVQAGANVLTFGAGSRLTVL.